The 29 T cell receptor beta chains below all came from one sample that was sequenced in a study of T cell repertoires in cytomegalovirus infection. TCRdb analysed the reads with MiXCR anew, one entry per CDR3 protein. The sample has roughly 150,000 distinct CDR3 sequences; more than 15% are singletons. The sample comprised CD8+ T cells from PBMCs. Source of these receptors: a human donor in good health (CMV status not recorded). Some clones in this sample may be carry-over from other donors' samples.

CDR3 protein: CSVGLGSGYTF. CDR3 nucleotides: TGCAGCGTTGGTTTAGGCTCTGGCTACACCTTC. This chain uses TRBV29-1 with TRBJ1-2; no reliable D call. This CDR3 is 11 amino acids long. Trimming took 4 bases from V and 7 from J, leaving 10 bases between them. In germline, CDR1 is SQVTM, CDR2 ANQGSEA. The full variable domain, rest sourced from reference TRBV29-1 and TRBJ1-2, is SAVISQKPSRDICQRGTSLTIQCQVDSQVTMMFWYRQQPGQSLTLIATANQGSEATYESGFVIDKFPISRPNLTFSTLTVSNMSPEDSSIYLCSVGLGSGYTFGSGTRLTVV.

There are many counts of this clonotype. As DNA, the CDR3 is TGTGCCAGCAGCCCTTGGACTAGCGGCTGGAACAATGAGCAGTTCTTC. Protein: CASSPWTSGWNNEQFF. V is TRBV7-8 and J is TRBJ2-1; 10 nucleotides align to TRBD2. J gave up 5 bases and V 5 bases, and 9 bases lay outside the gene matches. The CDR3 has 16 residues. Germline V gene sequence: CDR1 SGHVS, CDR2 FQNEAQ.

This clonotype appeared a few times. The chain couples TRBV7-3 to TRBJ2-7, with D maybe TRBD1 (6 bases). V dropped 2 bases and J dropped 7 bases, with 12 bases sitting between them. The CDR3 consists of 13 residues. The germline V gene has CDR1 SGHTA and CDR2 FQGTGA. In DNA, the CDR3 is TGTGCCAGCAGCTTATCAGGGGTCGAGGAGCAGTACTTC. It specifies CASSLSGVEEQYF.

This clonotype was seen repeatedly, ten times or more. V usage is TRBV2 and J usage is TRBJ2-7, with D unresolved. Germline CDR1 SNHLY, CDR2 FYNNEI. The CDR3 has 13 amino acids. V was trimmed by 4 bases and J by 3 bases, leaving 10 bases between them. CDR3 region: CASSAPYNYEQYF. The CDR3, as DNA: TGTGCCAGCAGTGCGCCCTACAACTACGAGCAGTACTTC.

This clonotype counts as medium-sized (0.01 to 0.1%). J is TRBJ2-5 and V is TRBV11-2; weak D call: TRBD2 (6 bases). Trimming took 8 bases from V and 1 from J, leaving 20 bases between them. CDR3 length: 16 amino acids. CDR1 is SGHAT and CDR2 is FQNNGV in the germline V gene. The CDR3 region has the DNA TGTGCCAGCGGGGCCCAGGACTACCCGATCCAAGAGACCCAGTACTTC. Amino acid sequence: CASGAQDYPIQETQYF.

This clonotype was seen ten or more times. The chain links TRBV28 to TRBJ2-7; 9 positions agree with TRBD1. This CDR3 comprises 14 residues. Looked up from germline, CDR1 is MDHEN and CDR2 is SYDVKM. V shed 6 bases and J 6 bases; nucleotides not matched to a gene: 9. As DNA, the CDR3 is TGTGCCAGCAGAACGGGACAGGGTCTCGGCGAGCAGTACTTC. Amino acid sequence: CASRTGQGLGEQYF.

The V and J genes are TRBV9 and TRBJ2-7; 8 bases fit TRBD1. Losses at the gene ends were 3 bases for V and 2 bases for J; bases not matched to a gene: 4. Germline V gene lookup returns CDR1 SGDLS and CDR2 YYNGEE. The CDR3 loop spans 14 amino acids. DNA for the CDR3: TGTGCCAGCAGCGCCGGGACAGGCACCTACGAGCAGTACTTC. This encodes CASSAGTGTYEQYF.

This clonotype occurred a few times. The V and J genes are TRBV29-1 and TRBJ2-1; 14 nucleotides match TRBD2. Germline V gene data show CDR1 as SQVTM and CDR2 as ANQGSEA. V was pared by 8 bases and J by 9 bases, with 15 bases of the junction left unmatched. This CDR3 spans 16 amino acids. The chain's CDR3 is CSQYSRLAGGPLEQFF. DNA of the CDR3: TGCAGCCAATATTCAAGACTAGCGGGAGGGCCGCTTGAGCAGTTCTTC.

This clonotype was found a few times. The CDR3 is CASSVTGSNQPQHF. The CDR3 bases are TGTGCCAGCAGTGTCACAGGGTCCAATCAGCCCCAGCATTTT. The chain combines TRBV2 with TRBJ1-5, with TRBD1 as a possible D gene (6 bases). V lost 4 bases and J lost 3, with 10 bases in between. Germline lookup yields CDR1 SNHLY and CDR2 FYNNEI. This CDR3 is 14 amino acids long.

V usage is TRBV20-1 and J usage is TRBJ2-1; 7 bases map to TRBD1. V trimming: 2 bases; J trimming: 7 bases; junction bases outside the gene matches: 8. CDR3 length: 14 amino acids. Germline lookup yields CDR1 DFQATT and CDR2 SNEGSKA (reference sequence). DNA for the CDR3: TGCAGTGCTAGAACCGGGACAGATTCGAATGAGCAGTTCTTC. Translated: CSARTGTDSNEQFF.

The chain couples TRBV6-2 or TRBV6-3 to TRBJ2-1, with unresolved D. Germline values: CDR1 MNHEY, CDR2 SVGEGT. The CDR3 is made up of 13 amino acids. V was cut by 7 bases and J by 3 bases, with 10 bases left in between. CDR3 coding DNA: TGTGCCAGCACCAACACGAACTACAATGAGCAGTTCTTC. It specifies CASTNTNYNEQFF.

This clonotype has more than one count but fewer than ten. The genes are TRBV7-9 and TRBJ2-7; D is unclear. Trimming took off 5 bases at V and 2 bases at J, with 19 bases between the two ends. From germline, CDR1 is SEHNR and CDR2 FQNEAQ (reference sequence). CDR3 length: 16 amino acids. The CDR3 bases are TGTGCCAGCAGCGGTAACGGATTTGGGCGCCCCTACGAGCAGTACTTC. Protein: CASSGNGFGRPYEQYF. The whole variable domain, remainder taken from reference TRBV7-9 and TRBJ2-7, is DTGVSQNPRHKITKRGQNVTFRCDPISEHNRLYWYRQTLGQGPEFLTYFQNEAQLEKSRLLSDRFSAERPKGSFSTLEIQRTEQGDSAMYLCASSGNGFGRPYEQYFGPGTRLTVT.

The rearrangement joins TRBV20-1 to TRBJ2-7; D tentatively fits TRBD1 or TRBD2 (5 bases each). The germline V gene has CDR1 DFQATT and CDR2 SNEGSKA (reference sequence). Trimming removed 5 bases from V and 3 bases from J, with 11 bases in between. This CDR3 has 12 amino acids. The CDR3 region has the DNA TGCAGTGCTTGGGACGGGTTCTACGAGCAGTACTTC. As protein: CSAWDGFYEQYF.

This chain joins TRBV5-6 and TRBJ2-1; D is perhaps TRBD1 (5 bases). Between the trimmed V and J ends, which lost 2 bases and 3 bases, there was a span of 12 bases. CDR1 is SGHDT, CDR2 YYEEEE, per germline. CDR3 length: 15 amino acids. The CDR3: CASSFDRDFYNEQFF. The CDR3 nucleotides read TGTGCCAGCAGCTTTGACAGAGACTTCTACAATGAGCAGTTCTTC.

This clonotype has just a few counts. The chain recombines TRBV7-2 with TRBJ1-2, with TRBD1 matching 7 bases. CDR3 size: 16 residues. Germline V lookup: CDR1 SGHTA, CDR2 FQGNSA. The J segment lost 5 bases and the V segment lost 5 bases, leaving 14 bases of the junction unmatched. This chain's CDR3 is CASSNSHWEQGYGYTF. The CDR3 DNA is TGTGCCAGCAGCAATAGCCATTGGGAACAGGGGTATGGCTACACCTTC.

J is TRBJ2-7 and V is TRBV7-6; D not resolved. The V end lost 1 base, the J end lost 6 bases, and 10 bases lay between the germline ends. CDR1 is SGHVS, CDR2 FNYEAQ, per germline. The CDR3 spans 13 residues. CDR3 residues: CASSLDFVGEQYF. CDR3 nucleotide sequence: TGTGCCAGCAGCTTAGATTTTGTCGGCGAGCAGTACTTC.

V is TRBV11-3 and J is TRBJ1-1, with 7 bases identical to TRBD1. Trimming removed 3 bases from V and 7 bases from J; junction bases left unmatched: 5. The CDR3 runs to 13 residues. CDR1 and CDR2 from the germline V gene are SGHNT and YENEEA. CDR3 DNA sequence: TGTGCCAGCAGCTTGGCGACAGGGAGTGAAGCTTTCTTT. This translates into CASSLATGSEAFF.

This clonotype was recorded a few times. This chain uses TRBV6-6 with TRBJ2-3, with no clear D. Trimming removed 1 base from V and 6 bases from J, with 5 bases in between. Looked up from germline, CDR1 is MNHNY and CDR2 is SVGAGI (reference sequence). This CDR3 has 12 residues. CDR3 sequence: CASSYYGDTQYF. The DNA for the CDR3 is TGTGCCAGCAGTTACTACGGGGATACGCAGTATTTT.

The V and J genes are TRBV7-2 and TRBJ2-7; 10 bases are a match to TRBD2. Germline assignment: CDR1 SGHTA and CDR2 FQGNSA. This CDR3 is built from 14 residues. J was trimmed by 2 bases and V by 4 bases; bases with no gene match: 2. The CDR3 here is CASSYSGRPYEQYF. As DNA, the CDR3 is TGTGCCAGCAGCTATAGCGGGAGGCCCTACGAGCAGTACTTC.

The rearrangement links TRBV6-2 or TRBV6-3 to TRBJ2-1, with D possibly TRBD1 on 6 matching bases. Germline CDR1 reads MNHEY; CDR2 reads SVGEGT. This CDR3 is built from 16 residues. Trimming removed 6 bases from V and 7 bases from J, with 22 bases in between. CDR3 sequence (DNA): TGTGCCAGCAGGGGATCAGGGACAACTTCGGGGAATGAGCAGTTCTTC. Protein sequence: CASRGSGTTSGNEQFF.

In its sample, this clonotype was seen many times. The V and J genes are TRBV7-2 and TRBJ2-3, with 8 bases aligning to TRBD2. Germline CDR1 SGHTA, CDR2 FQGNSA. This CDR3 has 17 amino acids. V lost 1 base to trimming and J lost 4 bases; unmatched junction nucleotides: 10. The CDR3 here is CASSLDESGGWPDTQYF. CDR3 nucleotide sequence: TGTGCCAGCAGCTTAGACGAGAGCGGGGGCTGGCCAGATACGCAGTATTTT.

The V gene is TRBV5-4, the J gene TRBJ2-7; 7 nucleotides align to TRBD2. Trimming cost V 0 bases and J 7 bases; bases outside gene matches: 1. Germline V gene data show CDR1 as SGHNT and CDR2 as YYREEE (reference sequence). The CDR3 contains 12 residues. As DNA, the CDR3 is TGTGCCAGCAGCTTGGGGGAGGGGGAGCAGTACTTC. Protein: CASSLGEGEQYF.

This chain links TRBV7-2 with TRBJ1-3, with D possibly being TRBD1 (5 bases). The CDR3 has 15 amino acids. The V gene lost 2 bases and the J gene lost 1 base, with 9 bases spanning the gap. Germline CDR1 SGHTA, CDR2 FQGNSA. The CDR3 nucleotides are TGTGCCAGCAGCTTATACGGGGGATCTGGAAACACCATATATTTT. It is translated as CASSLYGGSGNTIYF.

The table lists this clonotype with a few counts. The J gene is TRBJ2-1, the V gene TRBV14; D might be TRBD2 (5 bases). With 1 base removed from V and 10 bases from J, the gap between germline ends came to 14 bases. CDR1 and CDR2 (germline): SGHDN, FVKESK. The CDR3 sequence is 14 residues long. The chain's CDR3 is CASSQVVQRREQFF. The CDR3 DNA sequence: TGTGCCAGCAGCCAAGTTGTTCAGCGGAGGGAGCAGTTCTTC.

This clonotype has just a few counts. The chain combines TRBV11-2 with TRBJ2-7; D is perhaps TRBD1 (5 bases). The germline CDR1 and CDR2 sequences are SGHAT and FQNNGV. The CDR3 spans 13 residues. V lost 7 bases to trimming and J lost 4 bases, with 14 bases between them. The chain's CDR3 is CASTQGVRYEQYF. Written as DNA, the CDR3 is TGTGCCAGCACCCAGGGCGTCAGGTACGAGCAGTACTTC.

This clonotype has only a few counts. The chain recombines TRBV6-6 with TRBJ2-1; 13 bases are a match to TRBD2. V lost 5 bases, J lost 9 bases, and 4 bases stayed unmatched. The CDR3 has 14 residues. The germline CDR1 and CDR2 sequences are MNHNY and SVGAGI (reference sequence). The CDR3 DNA sequence: TGTGCCAGCAGTGGACTAGCGGGAGTCGGTGAGCAGTTCTTC. The encoded protein is CASSGLAGVGEQFF.

The J gene is TRBJ2-1, the V gene TRBV27, with D possibly called TRBD1 or TRBD2 (6 bases each). Looked up from germline, CDR1 is MNHEY and CDR2 is SMNVEV (reference sequence). The CDR3 runs 17 residues. V lost 2 bases and J lost 8, with 22 bases in between. CDR3 nucleotide sequence: TGTGCCAGCAGTTTAAGTCTCCCGGGGGCGCGTTCGGATGAGCAGTTCTTC. Translation gives CASSLSLPGARSDEQFF.

V is TRBV6-5 and J is TRBJ1-1; no clear D gene. Trimming took off 6 bases at V and 1 base at J, with 15 bases between the two ends. The germline CDR1 and CDR2 sequences are MNHEY and SVGAGI. This CDR3 comprises 15 residues. The CDR3 coding sequence is TGTGCCAGCAGCTTGACCCGGAGCCAGAACACTGAAGCTTTCTTT. Translated, it gives CASSLTRSQNTEAFF.

This clonotype has more than one count but fewer than ten. The chain joins TRBV29-1 to TRBJ1-1, with D maybe TRBD1 (6 bases). The CDR3 is 12 residues long. With 5 bases removed from V and 3 bases from J, the gap between germline ends came to 10 bases. From germline, CDR1 is SQVTM and CDR2 ANQGSEA. The CDR3 is CSVRPGDTEAFF. The CDR3 coding sequence is TGCAGCGTTAGGCCAGGGGACACTGAAGCTTTCTTT.